This is a list of T cell receptor beta chains from one sample in a study of spatial heterogeneity in lung cancer. In TCRdb, the 5' RACE reads were re-called with MiXCR into one record per CDR3 protein. Of some 20,000 distinct CDR3 sequences detected, 3% to 3.5% appear once; the ten largest clones hold around 26%. The specimen comprised PBMCs, sampled at surgery. The receptors derive from a female donor with early-stage non-small cell lung cancer. CDR3s include the opening cysteine and the closing phenylalanine or tryptophan. The D gene is left open where the match is weak. Not all rows give a size; the values are once, few, many and, for expanded clones, a class.

j_call: TRBJ2-2
v_call: TRBV6-6
clone_size: many
cdr3_length: 16
d_call: NA
cdr3_nt: TGTGCCAGCAGTTACTACAGGGTTTCGAACACCGGGGAGCTGTTTTTT
cdr3_aa: CASSYYRVSNTGELFF

j_call: TRBJ2-3
v_call: TRBV20-1
clone_size: many
cdr3_length: 15
d_call: TRBD2
cdr3_nt: TGCAGTGCTAGAGATCCTAGCGGACCTACAGATACGCAGTATTTT
cdr3_aa: CSARDPSGPTDTQYF

j_call: TRBJ2-7
v_call: TRBV6-6
clone_size: many
cdr3_length: 16
d_call: TRBD1
cdr3_nt: TGTGCCAGCAGTTCCCCGACAGGGGTATCATCCTACGAGCAGTACTTC
cdr3_aa: CASSSPTGVSSYEQYF

j_call: TRBJ2-7
v_call: TRBV5-5
clone_size: many
cdr3_length: 12
d_call: NA
cdr3_nt: TGTGCCGCCGGGACCTGGGGAAGCGAGCAGTACTTC
cdr3_aa: CAAGTWGSEQYF

j_call: TRBJ2-7
v_call: TRBV10-2
clone_size: many
cdr3_length: 15
d_call: NA
cdr3_nt: TGCGCCAGCAGTCGTCTAGGACAGCCCTCCTACGAGCAGTACTTC
cdr3_aa: CASSRLGQPSYEQYF

j_call: TRBJ2-1
v_call: TRBV12-3/TRBV12-4
clone_size: many
cdr3_length: 14
d_call: TRBD1
cdr3_nt: TGTGCCAGCAGACGACAGGGGGCTGGCAATGAGCAGTTCTTC
cdr3_aa: CASRRQGAGNEQFF

j_call: TRBJ1-2
v_call: TRBV2
clone_size: many
cdr3_length: 14
d_call: NA
cdr3_nt: TGTGCCAGCAGTGAACAGGGTGGGGGCTATGGCTACACCTTC
cdr3_aa: CASSEQGGGYGYTF

j_call: TRBJ2-7
v_call: TRBV20-1
clone_size: medium-sized
cdr3_length: 14
d_call: NA
cdr3_nt: TGCAGTGCTAGAGATCCACGGACAGAACACGAGCAGTACTTC
cdr3_aa: CSARDPRTEHEQYF

j_call: TRBJ2-7
v_call: TRBV20-1
clone_size: many
cdr3_length: 13
d_call: TRBD2
cdr3_nt: TGCAGTGCTGACCCAGGACTAGGCTACGAGCAGTACTTC
cdr3_aa: CSADPGLGYEQYF

j_call: TRBJ2-7
v_call: TRBV6-6
clone_size: few
cdr3_length: 14
d_call: NA
cdr3_nt: TGTGCCAGCAGTTACCTGGGGCAGCCCTACGAGCAGTACTTC
cdr3_aa: CASSYLGQPYEQYF

j_call: TRBJ2-1
v_call: TRBV18
clone_size: many
cdr3_length: 15
d_call: TRBD2
cdr3_nt: TGTGCCAGCTCACCTACTCAGGGACTAGAAGATGAGCAGTTCTTC
cdr3_aa: CASSPTQGLEDEQFF

j_call: TRBJ2-7
v_call: TRBV15
clone_size: many
cdr3_length: 17
d_call: TRBD2
cdr3_nt: TGTGCCACCAGCAGAGATTACCTGGGACTACAGAACCACGAGCAGTACTTC
cdr3_aa: CATSRDYLGLQNHEQYF

j_call: TRBJ2-3
v_call: TRBV29-1
clone_size: many
cdr3_length: 16
d_call: TRBD2
cdr3_nt: TGCAGCGTCCTCCCTTATGGAGCGGGAGGCACAGATACGCAGTATTTT
cdr3_aa: CSVLPYGAGGTDTQYF

j_call: TRBJ2-7
v_call: TRBV6-6
clone_size: many
cdr3_length: 14
d_call: TRBD1
cdr3_nt: TGTGCCAGCAGTGGACAGGGTGGAGTTAGCGAGCAGTACTTC
cdr3_aa: CASSGQGGVSEQYF

j_call: TRBJ1-2
v_call: TRBV9
clone_size: many
cdr3_length: 16
d_call: NA
cdr3_nt: TGTGCCAGCACACCGTATTTAATGGGCAGCTACTATGGCTACACCTTC
cdr3_aa: CASTPYLMGSYYGYTF

j_call: TRBJ2-4
v_call: TRBV7-2
clone_size: many
cdr3_length: 14
d_call: NA
cdr3_nt: TGTGCCAGCAGCTTTTTTGGACGGAACGATATTCAGTACTTC
cdr3_aa: CASSFFGRNDIQYF

j_call: TRBJ2-7
v_call: TRBV27
clone_size: many
cdr3_length: 16
d_call: NA
cdr3_nt: TGTGCCAGCAGCCCTTCTCGGGGTATTGGATGGGTTCAGCAGTACTTC
cdr3_aa: CASSPSRGIGWVQQYF

j_call: TRBJ2-5
v_call: TRBV24-1
clone_size: NA
cdr3_length: 18
d_call: TRBD2
cdr3_nt: TGTGCCACCAGTGATTCTACTAGCGGGAGAGCCCTCCAAGAGACCCAGTACTTC
cdr3_aa: CATSDSTSGRALQETQYF

j_call: TRBJ1-5
v_call: TRBV11-2
clone_size: many
cdr3_length: 14
d_call: NA
cdr3_nt: TGTGCCAGCAGCTTAGGTGGGCCAAATCAGCCCCAGCATTTT
cdr3_aa: CASSLGGPNQPQHF

j_call: TRBJ2-3
v_call: TRBV2
clone_size: many
cdr3_length: 15
d_call: NA
cdr3_nt: TGTGCCAGCAGTACCGGGACAACTAGCACAGATACGCAGTATTTT
cdr3_aa: CASSTGTTSTDTQYF

j_call: TRBJ2-6
v_call: TRBV7-9
clone_size: many
cdr3_length: 15
d_call: NA
cdr3_nt: TGTGCCAGCAGCGTCCGGGCCCCTGGGGCCAACGTCCTGACTTTC
cdr3_aa: CASSVRAPGANVLTF

j_call: TRBJ2-1
v_call: TRBV9
clone_size: many
cdr3_length: 15
d_call: TRBD2
cdr3_nt: TGTGCCAGCAGCGCCTTAGCGGGAGTGTGGAATGAGCAGTTCTTC
cdr3_aa: CASSALAGVWNEQFF

j_call: TRBJ2-3
v_call: TRBV25-1
clone_size: many
cdr3_length: 18
d_call: NA
cdr3_nt: TGTGCCAGCAGTGAATCCGGCGGGATTGAATATAGCACAGATACGCAGTATTTT
cdr3_aa: CASSESGGIEYSTDTQYF

j_call: TRBJ2-4
v_call: TRBV7-9
clone_size: many
cdr3_length: 15
d_call: TRBD1
cdr3_nt: TGTGCCAGCAGCTTAAAAGGGACAGATAAAAACATTCAGTACTTC
cdr3_aa: CASSLKGTDKNIQYF

j_call: TRBJ2-7
v_call: TRBV27
clone_size: NA
cdr3_length: 15
d_call: NA
cdr3_nt: TGTGCCAGCAGTTTATCGTGGCAGGAGGGCTACGAGCAGTACTTC
cdr3_aa: CASSLSWQEGYEQYF

j_call: TRBJ1-1
v_call: TRBV21-1
clone_size: many
cdr3_length: 14
d_call: NA
cdr3_nt: TGTGCCAGCAGCAAGTACGGGACATACACTGAAGCTTTCTTT
cdr3_aa: CASSKYGTYTEAFF

j_call: TRBJ2-7
v_call: TRBV10-3
clone_size: many
cdr3_length: 16
d_call: NA
cdr3_nt: TGTGCCATCAGTGATTCAGGAATAGTCGCTCCCTACGAGCAGTACTTC
cdr3_aa: CAISDSGIVAPYEQYF

j_call: TRBJ2-3
v_call: TRBV7-9
clone_size: NA
cdr3_length: 18
d_call: TRBD2
cdr3_nt: TGTGCCAGCAGCTTGCCCTGGGACTACTCAAGTATCCCAGATACGCAGTATTTT
cdr3_aa: CASSLPWDYSSIPDTQYF